This T cell receptor (beta chain) was observed in a study of blood T cell repertoires in COVID-19. Looking at the study overall: The analysed material was cDNA or gDNA that came from T cells, B-cell-depleted T cells, or PBMCs.

Looked up from germline, CDR1 is SGHRS and CDR2 is YFSETQ. This CDR3 has 17 amino acids. V lost 2 bases, J lost 0 bases, and 6 bases stayed unmatched. In the source study's methods: Reference gene primer amplification yielded estimated nucleated cell counts. Data came from immunoSEQ multiplex PCR; TCRdb stores just in-frame clones and leaves some out. From that table come the V and J calls and clone size; the DNA was used to work out D and trimming. Here the sample spans roughly 42,000 clones, around 90% being singletons. This receptor was obtained from a man aged 50 to 59 with active COVID-19. The sequencing input was peripheral blood. The rearrangement uses TRBV5-1 and TRBJ2-1, with 9 bases identical to TRBD2. CDR3 bases: TGCGCCAGCAGCTTCGGTAGCGGGGGAAGCTCCTACAATGAGCAGTTCTTC. Its protein product is CASSFGSGGSSYNEQFF.